A single sample is the source of the 30 T cell receptor beta chains below, sequenced in a study of blood T cell repertoires in COVID-19. Measured with immunoSEQ multiplex PCR; TCRdb has only the in-frame clones, and not every one. This table holds roughly 250,000 clones, 83% found once. Sample: peripheral blood. These TCRs come from a human donor in a cohort sampled during active COVID-19.

The chain combines TRBV6-5 with TRBJ1-1, with D unclear. CDR1 MNHEY and CDR2 SVGAGI come from the germline V gene. The CDR3 is made up of 14 amino acids. V lost 10 bases and J lost 4, with 19 bases in between. The CDR3 loop reads CATATRPRGTEAFF. The CDR3 DNA sequence: TGTGCCACCGCGACGAGACCCCGGGGCACTGAAGCTTTCTTT.

The chain has TRBV5-1 and TRBJ2-1; 9 bases align to TRBD1. CDR1 and CDR2 (germline): SGHRS, YFSETQ. V shed 2 bases and J 10 bases; nucleotides not matched to a gene: 4. This CDR3 is 13 amino acids long. CDR3 in amino acids: CASSLQGAREQFF. Here the CDR3 DNA reads TGCGCCAGCAGCTTACAGGGGGCGCGAGAGCAGTTCTTC.

The gene calls are TRBV19 and TRBJ2-7, with D possibly matching TRBD2 (6 bases). The CDR3 runs to 14 residues. V was clipped by 4 bases and J by 2 bases, with 12 bases between them. Germline assignment: CDR1 LNHDA and CDR2 SQIVND (reference sequence). The CDR3 DNA reads TGTGCCAGTAGTAAAGGAGGCGGGGCCTACGAGCAGTACTTC. It yields the protein CASSKGGGAYEQYF.

This chain links TRBV30 with TRBJ1-2, with 7 bases matching TRBD1. Germline values: CDR1 GTSNPN, CDR2 SVGIG (reference sequence). There are 12 residues in the CDR3. Trimming took 5 bases from V and 7 from J; bases not matched to a gene: 7. CDR3 amino acids: CAWLRQGRGYTF. DNA for the CDR3: TGTGCCTGGCTGAGACAGGGACGTGGCTACACCTTC.

The chain carries TRBV10-1 and TRBJ1-1; tentatively, D is TRBD1 (5 bases). With 2 bases removed from V and 5 bases from J, the gap between germline ends came to 12 bases. CDR1 and CDR2 (germline): WNHNN, SYGVQD (reference sequence). There are 14 residues in the CDR3. The CDR3 nucleotides are TGCGCCAGCAGTGAGGCCAGGGAGGTAACTGAAGCTTTCTTT. It specifies CASSEAREVTEAFF.

In this sample, this clone turned up many times. The chain recombines TRBV12-3 or TRBV12-4 with TRBJ1-5, with D tentatively TRBD1 (6 bases). The V end lost 5 bases, the J end lost 5 bases, and 10 bases lay between the germline ends. This CDR3 is built from 13 residues. The CDR3 reads CASSPGVDQPQHF. In DNA form, the CDR3 reads TGTGCCAGCAGTCCAGGGGTCGATCAGCCCCAGCATTTT.

The V call is TRBV18, the J call TRBJ1-5; perhaps TRBD1 as D (6 bases). V was cut by 3 bases and J by 4 bases, with 19 bases left in between. Germline V gene lookup returns CDR1 KGHSH and CDR2 LQKENI. CDR3 length equals 17 residues. The CDR3 loop is CASSPPGGGLFNQPQHF. Written as DNA, the CDR3 is TGTGCCAGCTCACCCCCGGGGGGGGGCCTTTTTAATCAGCCCCAGCATTTT. The complete variable domain, with remaining parts taken from reference TRBV18 and TRBJ1-5, reads NAGVMQNPRHLVRRRGQEARLRCSPMKGHSHVYWYRQLPEEGLKFMVYLQKENIIDESGMPKERFSAEFPKEGPSILRIQQVVRGDSAAYFCASSPPGGGLFNQPQHFGDGTRLSIL.

This CDR3 is CASSRSSYEQYF. The CDR3 coding sequence is TGTGCCAGCAGTCGCAGCTCCTACGAGCAGTACTTC. This chain connects TRBV11-2 to TRBJ2-7; D uncertain. Germline CDR1 reads SGHAT; CDR2 reads FQNNGV. This CDR3 spans 12 amino acids. The V end lost 6 bases, the J end lost 0 bases, and 6 bases lay between the germline ends.

This clone was seen only once. The chain joins TRBV27 to TRBJ2-1, with 9 bases aligning to TRBD2. CDR3 length: 15 amino acids. Germline CDR1 reads MNHEY; CDR2 reads SMNVEV (reference sequence). The J segment lost 4 bases and the V segment lost 7 bases, leaving 8 bases of the junction unmatched. CDR3 coding DNA: TGTGCCAGCACCCTAGCGGGGCGAGAATACAATGAGCAGTTCTTC. Residues: CASTLAGREYNEQFF.

This chain connects TRBV19 to TRBJ1-1, with 7 positions matching TRBD1. CDR1 and CDR2 from the germline V gene are LNHDA and SQIVND (reference sequence). Trimming removed 4 bases from V and 0 bases from J; junction bases left unmatched: 5. This CDR3 comprises 15 residues. For the CDR3, the DNA is TGTGCCAGTAGTACAGGGGGTACATTGAACACTGAAGCTTTCTTT. It encodes CASSTGGTLNTEAFF.

The chain has TRBV19 and TRBJ2-5; D remains ambiguous. CDR1 and CDR2 from the germline V gene are LNHDA and SQIVND (reference sequence). CDR3 length: 13 residues. V was cut by 4 bases and J by 2 bases, with 8 bases left in between. The CDR3 sequence: CASSKTYQETQYF. CDR3 DNA sequence: TGTGCCAGTAGTAAAACTTATCAAGAGACCCAGTACTTC.

This clone was seen only a few times. The chain combines TRBV4-1 with TRBJ2-3, with D maybe TRBD1 (8 bases). This CDR3 has 16 amino acids. The V gene's germline CDR1 is MGHRA and CDR2 YSYEKL. V lost 0 bases and J lost 6, with 16 bases in between. The CDR3 here is CASSQEGRGRGDTQYF. The CDR3 nucleotides are TGCGCCAGCAGCCAAGAGGGCAGGGGGCGGGGGGATACGCAGTATTTT.

The table lists this clone with a few counts. The rearrangement joins TRBV11-2 to TRBJ1-3; D not resolved. V shed 4 bases and J shed 1 base, with 17 bases lying between them. Germline V gene sequence: CDR1 SGHAT, CDR2 FQNNGV. The CDR3 extends over 17 amino acids. The CDR3: CASSSVRYPSSGNTIYF. CDR3 nucleotide sequence: TGTGCCAGCAGCTCGGTTCGGTACCCCTCATCTGGAAACACCATATATTTT.

The chain employs TRBV15 and TRBJ2-3; 11 bases agree with TRBD2. CDR1 and CDR2 (germline): LNHNV, YYDKDF (reference sequence). The CDR3 extends over 17 amino acids. Unmatched junction bases numbered 8, after V lost 2 bases and J lost 4 bases. The CDR3 spells CATSRSPTSGMADTQYF. CDR3 in DNA: TGTGCCACCAGCAGATCACCGACTAGCGGGATGGCAGATACGCAGTATTTT.

J is TRBJ2-1 and V is TRBV9; D remains unclear. Germline V lookup: CDR1 SGDLS, CDR2 YYNGEE. The CDR3 is made up of 16 amino acids. With 2 bases removed from V and 2 bases from J, the gap between germline ends came to 14 bases. CDR3: CASSVGNRRTYNEQFF. The CDR3 bases are TGTGCCAGCAGCGTGGGTAACAGACGAACCTACAATGAGCAGTTCTTC.

CDR3 sequence (DNA): TGTGCCAGCAGCCTTATCTCTAGCGGGGTGACAGATACGCAGTATTTT. Translated: CASSLISSGVTDTQYF. The chain links TRBV5-4 to TRBJ2-3, with TRBD2 matching over 9 bases. Germline CDR1 SGHNT, CDR2 YYREEE (reference sequence). The J segment lost 3 bases and the V segment lost 4 bases, leaving 9 bases of the junction unmatched. The CDR3 is 16 residues long.

J is TRBJ2-1 and V is TRBV18, with 9 bases that match TRBD1. Trimming at V came to 3 bases and at J to 1 base, leaving 1 base not matched to a gene. Germline loops: CDR1 KGHSH, CDR2 LQKENI. The CDR3 extends over 15 amino acids. CDR3 in amino acids: CASSPGTGSYNEQFF. CDR3 DNA sequence: TGTGCCAGCTCACCCGGGACAGGGTCCTACAATGAGCAGTTCTTC.

This clone was observed a single time. The chain recombines TRBV28 with TRBJ2-2; TRBD2 agrees at 7 bases. The CDR3 runs 16 residues. Germline CDR1 MDHEN, CDR2 SYDVKM. The junction had 8 bases not matched to a gene; V was cut back by 1 base and J by 6 bases. The CDR3 nucleotides are TGTGCCAGCAGTTTATCTGGACTAGGATCCGCCGGGGAGCTGTTTTTT. Its protein is CASSLSGLGSAGELFF.

The chain carries TRBV7-6 and TRBJ2-1; 8 bases align to TRBD2. This CDR3 region has 15 residues. Germline CDR1 is SGHVS and CDR2 is FNYEAQ. V dropped 2 bases and J dropped 8; count of bases not matched to a gene: 8. The CDR3 DNA is TGTGCCAGCAGCTTATCTCCGGGAGGGTTGGATGAGCAGTTCTTC. Its protein is CASSLSPGGLDEQFF.

The V gene is TRBV28, the J gene TRBJ2-7; D gene uncertain. V was trimmed by 3 bases and J by 2 bases, leaving 8 bases between them. The germline gives CDR1 MDHEN, CDR2 SYDVKM. This CDR3 contains 13 residues. The CDR3 DNA sequence: TGTGCCAGCAGTTTTTACAGAACCTACGAGCAGTACTTC. Translation: CASSFYRTYEQYF.

The chain carries TRBV2 and TRBJ2-6, with a weak D call TRBD1 (5 bases). This CDR3 contains 20 residues. Per germline, CDR1 SNHLY and CDR2 FYNNEI. V was pared by 3 bases and J by 2 bases, with 23 bases between. The CDR3 protein is CASSEVQGRRLYAGANVLTF. The CDR3 DNA reads TGTGCCAGCAGTGAGGTCCAGGGAAGGCGGCTTTACGCTGGGGCCAACGTCCTGACTTTC.

The chain is built from TRBV15 and TRBJ2-3; perhaps TRBD1 as D (6 bases). V was shortened by 0 bases and J by 2 bases, with 15 bases between the two germline ends. Germline V gene data show CDR1 as LNHNV and CDR2 as YYDKDF (reference sequence). This CDR3 has 17 residues. The chain's CDR3 is CATSRDGAGASTDTQYF. CDR3 bases: TGTGCCACCAGCAGAGATGGGGCAGGGGCTTCCACAGATACGCAGTATTTT. Combining the CDR3 with reference TRBV15 and TRBJ2-3 gives the whole variable domain DAMVIQNPRYQVTQFGKPVTLSCSQTLNHNVMYWYQQKSSQAPKLLFHYYDKDFNNEADTPDNFQSRRPNTSFCFLDIRSPGLGDTAMYLCATSRDGAGASTDTQYFGPGTRLTVL.

Remarks on this clone: One end of the junction fails to match germline, which may point to a read error. The V and J genes are TRBV7-7 and TRBJ1-4, with D possibly TRBD1 on 6 matching bases. The CDR3 is 14 residues long. Germline V gene sequence: CDR1 SSHAT, CDR2 FNYEAQ (reference sequence). The CDR3 sequence: CASIPGATNEKLFF. In nucleotides, the CDR3 is TGTGCTAGCATTCCAGGGGCAACTAATGAAAAACTGTTTTTT.

This clone appeared a single time. The chain carries TRBV6-6 and TRBJ2-1, with TRBD1 identical over 8 bases. This CDR3 has 15 amino acids. The V and J ends lost 8 bases and 5 bases, in that order; junction bases with no gene match: 11. CDR1 is MNHNY, CDR2 SVGAGI, per germline (reference sequence). The CDR3 sequence is CASAAQRQGNNEQFF. The CDR3 nucleotides are TGTGCCAGCGCCGCCCAGCGACAGGGGAACAATGAGCAGTTCTTC.

J is TRBJ2-1 and V is TRBV5-1; unclear D gene. Germline V gene lookup returns CDR1 SGHRS and CDR2 YFSETQ. Trimming stripped 3 bases from V and 7 bases from J, with 8 bases between. The CDR3 has 12 residues. The CDR3 spells CASSSSRNEQFF. CDR3 DNA sequence: TGCGCCAGCAGCTCTTCCAGGAATGAGCAGTTCTTC.

This clone was counted only a few times. The gene calls are TRBV15 and TRBJ1-6; D is ambiguous. The CDR3 is 14 residues long. Germline CDR1 LNHNV, CDR2 YYDKDF (reference sequence). The germline V and J ends were trimmed by 0 bases and 7 bases, with 7 bases remaining between them. The CDR3 DNA follows: TGTGCCACCAGCAGAGAACCGGAGAATTCACCCCTCCACTTT. Its translation is CATSREPENSPLHF.

The chain uses TRBV11-3 and TRBJ2-2, with 8 bases identical to TRBD1. This CDR3 region has 15 residues. V lost 6 bases, J lost 6 bases, and 9 bases stayed unmatched. Germline lookup yields CDR1 SGHNT and CDR2 YENEEA. Here the CDR3 reads CASSQSARGPGELFF. CDR3 sequence (DNA): TGTGCCAGCAGTCAATCCGCCAGGGGGCCCGGGGAGCTGTTTTTT.

The chain carries TRBV5-8 and TRBJ2-5, with 9 bases fitting TRBD1. Losses at the gene ends were 4 bases for V and 3 bases for J; bases not matched to a gene: 4. The CDR3 is 14 residues long. Germline CDR1 reads SGHTS; CDR2 reads YDEGEE. CDR3 sequence: CASSLQGAEETQYF. The CDR3 DNA reads TGTGCCAGCAGCCTACAGGGGGCGGAAGAGACCCAGTACTTC.

This clone came up once. The rearrangement links TRBV5-6 to TRBJ1-2, with 7 bases identical to TRBD1. The CDR3 totals 14 residues. The trim removed 4 bases at V and 8 bases at J, leaving 11 bases unmatched. Germline CDR1 and CDR2: SGHDT and YYEEEE. CDR3 nucleotide sequence: TGTGCCAGCAGCAACCCGACAGGGTCGGGAGGCTACACCTTC. Translated, it gives CASSNPTGSGGYTF.

This chain connects TRBV18 to TRBJ2-5, with D possibly matching TRBD1 (6 bases). The germline gives CDR1 KGHSH, CDR2 LQKENI. Trimming cost V 3 bases and J 7 bases, with 15 bases left between them. The CDR3 runs to 14 residues. CDR3 bases: TGTGCCAGCTCACCGTCAGGGGATTGGGTGACCCAGTACTTC. It specifies CASSPSGDWVTQYF.